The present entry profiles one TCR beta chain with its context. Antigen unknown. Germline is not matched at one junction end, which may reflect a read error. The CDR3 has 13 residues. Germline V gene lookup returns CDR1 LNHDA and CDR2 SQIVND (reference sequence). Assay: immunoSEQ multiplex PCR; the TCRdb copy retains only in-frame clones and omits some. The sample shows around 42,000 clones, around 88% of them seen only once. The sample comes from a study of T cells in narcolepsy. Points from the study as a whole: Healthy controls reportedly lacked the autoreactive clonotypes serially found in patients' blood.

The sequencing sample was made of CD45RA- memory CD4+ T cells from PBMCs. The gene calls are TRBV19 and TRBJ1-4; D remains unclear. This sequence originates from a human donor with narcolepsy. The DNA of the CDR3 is TGTGTCAGTAGCCTGGGTGTTAATGAAAAACTGTTTTTT. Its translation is CVSSLGVNEKLFF. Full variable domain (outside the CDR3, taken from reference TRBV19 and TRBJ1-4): DGGITQSPKYLFRKEGQNVTLSCEQNLNHDAMYWYRQDPGQGLRLIYYSQIVNDFQKGDIAEGYSVSREKKESFPLTVTSAQKNPTAFYLCVSSLGVNEKLFFGSGTQLSVL.